This entry is about one T cell receptor beta chain. Its antigen is not yet known. Base qualities are not at hand, and no much larger clone is one base apart. TCRbeta CDR3 regions were amplified from genomic DNA using the immunoSEQ Assay, a bias-controlled multiplex PCR. In the paper's pipeline: The number of nucleated cells in each sample was estimated from the amplification of reference gene primers within the assay. To quantify the absolute abundance of each unique TCRbeta CDR3 rearrangement, sequence reads were collapsed and filtered. For each sample, productive Simpson clonality was calculated as the square root of Simpson's diversity index across productive rearrangements. What TCRdb holds here is the immuneACCESS table cut down to in-frame rearrangements. Part of the clones is not present; checked against another copy, under half of the missing clones reflect an unresolved V gene, and the others are unexplained. D and trimming were read from the DNA, whereas the V and J calls and clone size are those reported in that table. The sample includes about 320,000 clones, with 86% observed a single time. The ten largest clones capture 1.6% of the sample.

Each collaborating institution followed its own protocols to collect whole blood in K2EDTA tubes. Collaborator samples were shipped for TCRbeta analysis as frozen whole blood, isolated PBMCs, or DNA extracted from either sample type. This entry belongs to a study of blood T cell repertoires in COVID-19 (TCRdb year 2020). Notes on the research overall: Samples covering the acute and convalescent phases of COVID-19 were provided by collaborators in the United States, Italy and Spain. The material from the prospective study consisted of cDNA or gDNA derived from T cells, B-cell-depleted T cells, or PBMCs. Where available, HLA class I and class II types were obtained from metadata supplied by the sample provider rather than from assay-based typing. The repertoires were released in a freely available public database meant as a resource for research on the immune response to SARS-CoV-2. Sample metadata almost always included a de-identified subject ID, COVID-19 status, age in years and sex. Subjects who had been exposed to COVID-19, were actively infected with it, or had recovered from it provided the deeply sampled blood TCRbeta repertoires that made up the dataset. Samples were obtained from the ongoing ImmuneRACE study (first 160 participants) and from 1,254 subjects provided by 6 global collaborators.

Broad study findings and their caveats: The amount of clinical and demographic metadata varied by source and participant and was provided uncurated.

The receptor was derived from a woman in her forties or fifties with acute or convalescent COVID-19. Input material: peripheral blood.

Read as DNA, the sequence is TGTGCCAGCAGGGGGGACAGGGGAAACACCGGGGAGCTGTTTTTT. This encodes CASRGDRGNTGELFF. This sequence uses TRBV9 and TRBJ2-2, with 10 middle bases fitting TRBD1. The germline V gene specifies SGDLS as CDR1 and YYNGEE as CDR2. The junction shows trimming of 5 bases on V and 2 bases on J, and the gene matches do not reach 3 bases of it. Spanning cysteine to phenylalanine, the CDR3 consists of 15 amino acids. This entry keeps only the CDR3 DNA: 45 bases, framed from base 1.